The following is a T cell receptor beta chain sequence with its context. In the authors' workflow: Amplified reference gene primers provided the basis for estimating nucleated cell counts. Data came from immunoSEQ multiplex PCR; TCRdb stores just in-frame clones and leaves some out. D and trimming were read from the DNA, whereas the V and J calls and clone size are those reported in that table. The sample shows around 250,000 clones, 84% of them seen only once. Trimming took off 0 bases at V and 2 bases at J, with 8 bases between the two ends. Germline loops: CDR1 MNHEY, CDR2 SVGAGI. The CDR3 extends over 14 amino acids. The sample belongs to a study of blood T cell repertoires in COVID-19. Whole-study context: Whether acute or convalescent, the COVID-19 samples came from the United States, Italy and Spain. T cells, B-cell-depleted T cells, or PBMCs provided the cDNA or gDNA that served as material.

Sequencing was done on a sample of peripheral blood. The clonotype comes from a human donor in a cohort sampled during active COVID-19. The chain couples TRBV6-5 to TRBJ2-7; the D gene is possibly TRBD1 (5 bases). The DNA of the CDR3 is TGTGCCAGCAGTTACTCGCAGGGTACCTACGAGCAGTACTTC. The encoded protein is CASSYSQGTYEQYF.